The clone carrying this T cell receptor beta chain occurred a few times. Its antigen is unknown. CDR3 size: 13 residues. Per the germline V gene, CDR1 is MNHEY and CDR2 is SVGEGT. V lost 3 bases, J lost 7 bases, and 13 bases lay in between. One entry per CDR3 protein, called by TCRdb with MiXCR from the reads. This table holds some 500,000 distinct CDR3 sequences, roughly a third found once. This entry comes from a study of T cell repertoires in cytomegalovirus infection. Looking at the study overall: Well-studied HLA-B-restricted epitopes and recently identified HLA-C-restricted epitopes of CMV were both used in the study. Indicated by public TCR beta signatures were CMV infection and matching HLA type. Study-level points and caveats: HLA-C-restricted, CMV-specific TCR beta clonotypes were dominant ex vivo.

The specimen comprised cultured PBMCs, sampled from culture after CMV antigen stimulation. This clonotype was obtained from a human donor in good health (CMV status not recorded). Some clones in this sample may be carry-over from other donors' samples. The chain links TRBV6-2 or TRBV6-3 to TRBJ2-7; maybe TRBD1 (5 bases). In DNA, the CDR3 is TGTGCCAGCAGTTATCGACAGCTACGAGAGCAGTACGTC. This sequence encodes CASSYRQLREQYV.